This T cell receptor (beta chain) was profiled in a study of CD8+CD57+ T cells in acquired aplastic anemia. Turning to the study itself: The mean DNA yield obtained from sorted CD4+ and CD8+ cells came to roughly 3 ug. Healthy donor sequencing depth: 9 million to 10.8 million CD4+, roughly 12 million CD8+ reads.

Study conclusions and caveats: About 30 CD8+ CDR3 sequences occurred in both the patients and the controls. Between the patient and control groups, CD8+ Simpson's diversity did not differ significantly.

This clonotype was seen repeatedly, ten times or more. The antigen remains unidentified. Using genomic DNA as the template, TCR beta VDJ and CDR3 profiling was carried out. TCRdb itself ran the reads through MiXCR, one entry per CDR3 protein. Among some 64,000 distinct CDR3 sequences listed, roughly 54% were seen once. The receptor was isolated from a human donor in good health, serving as a control. Sample: sorted CD4+, CD8+, or CD8+CD57+ T cells (not recorded which) from PBMCs.

CDR3 sequence (DNA): TGTGCCAGCAGTCCGGCGGACAGGGGGCGCGATGGCTACACCTTC. Protein: CASSPADRGRDGYTF. The chain links TRBV28 to TRBJ1-2; 11 nucleotides align to TRBD1. Germline loops: CDR1 MDHEN, CDR2 SYDVKM. The CDR3 runs to 15 residues. V gave up 5 bases and J gave up 6 bases; unmatched junction bases: 8.